The following is a T cell receptor beta chain sequence with its context. This clone was detected only a few times. There is no known antigen for this receptor. No clone much larger than this one lies a single base away; base qualities are absent. Receptors were amplified or captured by the immunoSEQ multiplex PCR assay. A mixture of 60 forward primers for TCR Vbeta segments and 13 reverse primers for TCR Jbeta segments was used in the multiplex PCR. The CDR3 region of rearranged TCR beta genes was amplified from genomic DNA by a multiplex PCR assay. Amplified TCR beta libraries were sequenced as 87-base-pair reads on the Illumina HiSeq System. The authors' analysis ran thus. Across the 600 to 700 repertoires, a later analysis counted 78 million or so unique TCR beta chains, 9 million to 14 million of which were shared by at least two donors. To remove PCR and sequencing errors, raw reads were error-corrected and collapsed into unique sequences using a nearest-neighbor algorithm that merged closely related sequences. To assign V, D and J gene segments, CDR3 sequences were aligned to IMGT reference sequences. For a sequence to be retained, a match of at least six nucleotides was required to both a V gene segment and a J gene segment. A rearrangement was called productive if the CDR3 had no stop codons and remained in frame with V and J, and every other rearrangement was called non-productive. CDR3 was defined according to IMGT convention as the region running from the second conserved V-encoded cysteine to the conserved J-encoded phenylalanine. Sequences without an unambiguous match to a single V gene segment were excluded from the earlier analysis of 450 to 750 of the donors. An earlier analysis of over 450 of the donors classified V segments as functional when productive rearrangements were above 56.7% and as segregating when the standard deviation between donors was above 5%. A statistical classification framework was developed to diagnose cytomegalovirus status using the catalog of TCR beta chain sequences. A later analysis assigned V and J genes by comparing TCR nucleotide sequences with IMGT/GENE-DB human TR gene sequences. In a later analysis, CDR3 sequences and most-parsimonious VDJ recombination scenarios were assigned using the TCRdist pipeline. A later analysis defined each TCR beta chain by its CDR3 amino acid sequence plus V-gene family, and excluded reads lacking a unique V-gene family. As a way to deal with suspected cross-contamination and a sequencing artifact, a later analysis dropped 640 or so nucleotide sequences that were highly shared and had low generation probability. In a later analysis, a clonal expansion index for each public chain was calculated from normalized within-repertoire ranks of inferred template counts. A later analysis computed generation probabilities with a VDJ recombination model fitted to out-of-frame rearrangements, and checked the results against IGoR. A later analysis scored TCR-TCR, TCR-HLA and TCR-CMV co-occurrence with hypergeometric tests, applying a repertoire-size bias correction to TCR pairs. A later analysis estimated false discovery rates by permuting HLA or CMV assignments 20 times. In a later analysis, co-occurring TCRs were grouped with DBSCAN, and TCRdist sequence similarity was added when clustering was performed within HLA-allele-positive subsets. Repertoires with fewer than 30,000 or more than 120,000 public chains were left out of co-occurrence clustering, as were about five repertoires with anomalous nucleotide sharing. Held by TCRdb, this immuneACCESS table contains in-frame sequences only and omits some clones. Under half of the omission traces to an unresolved V gene where checked; the cause of the rest is unknown. The V and J calls and clone size come from that table; D and trimming were worked out from the DNA. In this sample the table shows over 120,000 clones, around a tenth of which occur a single time. Clones ranked in the top ten supply 1.8% of the sample.

Clipping removes 0 bases from V and 3 bases from J, with 6 as the unmatched junction base count. Including the terminal cysteine and phenylalanine, the CDR3 comprises 18 residues. Solely the CDR3 DNA is kept, with 54 bases framed from the first base. Based on the germline V gene, the CDR1 and CDR2 sequences are SGDLS and YYNGEE. These data originate in a study of cytomegalovirus exposure and HLA in healthy donors (dated by TCRdb to 2016 to 2017). Some background on the complete study: An earlier analysis of several hundred of the donors reported about 260 Gb of sequence data and 100 million to 120 million unique TCR beta sequences obtained from around 190 million T cells. Among under 450 genotyped donors of the cohort, an average of roughly 240,000 unique TCR beta nucleotide sequences were sequenced per donor, roughly a sixth of them non-productive. Rather than using new phenotypic data, the later analysis identified candidate immune exposures from TCR beta sequences and from how often those sequences occurred across donors. Every discovery cohort repertoire had been produced on one sequencing platform. Along with the roughly 670-subject first cohort, a separate validation cohort of over a hundred different subjects was used. Several DR-DQ haplotypes were treated as single units for association and clustering because of strong linkage in the cohort. Genome-wide SNP genotypes for about 60% of the roughly 700 donors were used in a later genetic analysis, which treated that subset as a discovery cohort. Using immunosequencing, the study profiled T cell repertoires from 500 to 800 subjects and related those repertoires to cytomegalovirus serostatus. Both class I and class II loci were covered by HLA typing, at four-digit resolution. High-throughput TCR immunosequencing, statistical association of individual TCRs with disease status, and machine learning were combined to predict cytomegalovirus infection status. Donor age, sex, ethnicity and CMV serostatus were collected together with the repertoire data. Typing coverage varied by locus: roughly 620-640 donors for A, B, C, DRB1 and DQB1; about 520 for DQA1; nearly 610 for DPA1; 450 to 480 for DPB1. The study was designed to test whether signatures of past pathogen exposure could be identified by cataloging public T cell receptors. Approximately 310 gigabases of sequencing data and approximately 85 million unique TCR sequences were included in an early release covering about 700 HLA-typed donors. Of the approximately 400 genotyped donors, 81% were placed in the genetic ancestry cluster associated with self-reported Caucasian donors. An earlier analysis of 587 of the donors applied high-throughput TCR beta sequencing to assess whether each TCR beta V gene segment acted as functional or pseudogenic. In a later analysis, previously published TCR beta repertoires from fewer than 750 donors were re-analyzed and high-resolution HLA genotyping was added so that TCR occurrence patterns could be studied.

Overall results and qualifications from the work: The only immune exposure information available for the cohort was CMV serostatus. According to a later analysis, TCR association rates differed among HLA loci, with DRB1 alleles showing the most associated TCRs and HLA-C alleles showing the fewest. Correlated functional status among segregating V segments might reflect linkage disequilibrium, but an unknown experimental factor could not be ruled out. A few of the identified cytomegalovirus-associated TCR beta chains were confirmed in vitro to be specific for cytomegalovirus antigens. Broadly in line with IMGT annotations, most TCR beta V segments showed up in productive rearrangements about 87% or about 30% of the time in an earlier analysis of a few hundred of the donors. A further reported finding was that TCR beta sequences accurately predicted the HLA-A and HLA-B alleles for most subjects in the first cohort. According to the authors, the approach could potentially be generalized to other disease states and immunological phenotypes. Because counts were too low, fewer than 20 rarely observed V segments, including chromosome 9 orphons, were excluded from the earlier analysis of fewer than 650 of the donors. While some public TCRs were present in many individuals, most TCR sequences turned up only very rarely across donors. A later analysis reported that several top co-occurrence clusters appeared linked to parvovirus B19, influenza, CMV and Epstein-Barr virus. The cohort was sequenced for TCR beta chains only, and without alpha or paired-chain data the features that could be detected were limited. A later analysis associated some 17,000 TCR beta sequences with specific HLA alleles at a false discovery rate of 0.05. Because the 87-base-pair reads could not distinguish some IMGT-functional V segments, including TRBV6-2 and TRBV6-3, those segments were excluded. According to a later genetic analysis, donors in an Asian-associated ancestry cluster had fewer N-insertions in productive TCRs than the approximately 690-donor mean. In the study, 150 to 200 TCR beta chains were listed as associated with cytomegalovirus. When HLA alleles, especially DR and DQ, strongly co-occurred, TCR associations were difficult to assign to individual alleles. A group of highly shared sequence variants was considered likely to be a technical artifact of the sequencing pipeline. Because HLA typing was unavailable for some donors at each locus, only the typed subset was used in association tests. Most CMV-associated TCR beta chains appeared to be HLA-restricted in a later analysis, and the HLA associations seemed to be driven largely by CMV exposure. V-gene and J-gene trimming of TCR beta chains was associated with a missense DCLRE1C variant in a later genetic analysis, and the association was replicated in an independent cohort. In a later analysis, HLA-associated TCR beta chains were found to be more clonally expanded and to have lower generation probabilities than equally common non-associated chains. Sequencing depth was assumed to be roughly uniform across donors in the presence/absence analyses, though that assumption may not hold. Cytomegalovirus status was reported to be diagnosed by the classifier with high specificity and sensitivity in both the original and validation cohorts.

The cohort was made up of approximately 670 healthy bone marrow donors. All cohort members were sampled while nominally healthy, although unrecorded immune exposures were likely present. The donor tested CMV seronegative, placing the donor among the 350 to 400 seronegative members of the cohort. Each donor provided a peripheral blood sample, and peripheral blood mononuclear cells were used for TCR beta sequencing. Genomic DNA was extracted from the blood cell samples with the Qiagen DNeasy Blood Extraction Kit. This sequence originates from a man aged 50-59 years in good health and CMV-seronegative. The sequence links TRBV9 to TRBJ2-3; TRBD2 agrees with 14 junctional bases. The sample comprised PBMCs. For the CDR3, the sequence is CASSVAGGTSGSTDTQYF. The nucleotide sequence reads TGTGCCAGCAGCGTAGCTGGTGGGACTAGCGGGAGTACAGATACGCAGTATTTT.